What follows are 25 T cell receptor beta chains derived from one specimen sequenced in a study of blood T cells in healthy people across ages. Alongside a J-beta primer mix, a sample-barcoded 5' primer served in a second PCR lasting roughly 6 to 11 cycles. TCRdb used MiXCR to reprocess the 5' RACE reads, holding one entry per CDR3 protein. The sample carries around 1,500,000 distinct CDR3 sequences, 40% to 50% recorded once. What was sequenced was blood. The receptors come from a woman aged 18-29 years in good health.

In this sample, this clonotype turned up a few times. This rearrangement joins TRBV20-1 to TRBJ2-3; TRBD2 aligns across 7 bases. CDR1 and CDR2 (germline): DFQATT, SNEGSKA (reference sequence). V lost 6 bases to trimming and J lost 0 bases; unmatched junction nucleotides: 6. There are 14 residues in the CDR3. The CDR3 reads CSADGGGSTDTQYF. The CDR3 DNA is TGCAGTGCGGACGGCGGGGGAAGCACAGATACGCAGTATTTT.

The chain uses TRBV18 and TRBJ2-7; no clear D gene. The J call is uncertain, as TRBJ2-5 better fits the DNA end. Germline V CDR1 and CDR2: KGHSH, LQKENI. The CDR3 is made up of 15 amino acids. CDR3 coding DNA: TGTGCCAGCTCACCGCCGCCGGGTCTCAAAGAGACCCAGTACTTC. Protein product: CASSPPPGLKETQYF.

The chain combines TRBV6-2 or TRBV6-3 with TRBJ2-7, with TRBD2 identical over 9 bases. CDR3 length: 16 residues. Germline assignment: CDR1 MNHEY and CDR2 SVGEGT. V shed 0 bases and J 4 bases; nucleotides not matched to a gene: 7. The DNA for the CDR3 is TGTGCCAGCAGTTACTCGAGGCCTAGCGGGGATTACGAGCAGTACTTC. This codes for CASSYSRPSGDYEQYF.

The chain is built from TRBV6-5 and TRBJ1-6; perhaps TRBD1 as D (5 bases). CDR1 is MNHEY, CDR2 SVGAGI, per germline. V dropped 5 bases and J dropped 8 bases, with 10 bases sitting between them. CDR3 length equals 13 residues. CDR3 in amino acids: CASSMDTHSPLHF. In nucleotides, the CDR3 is TGTGCCAGCAGTATGGACACCCATTCACCCCTCCACTTT.

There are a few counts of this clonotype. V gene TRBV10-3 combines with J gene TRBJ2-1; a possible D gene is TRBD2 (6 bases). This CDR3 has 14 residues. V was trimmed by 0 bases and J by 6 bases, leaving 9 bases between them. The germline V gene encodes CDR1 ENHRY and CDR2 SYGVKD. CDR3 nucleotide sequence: TGTGCCATCAGTGAGTCAACGGGAGCCAATGAGCAGTTCTTC. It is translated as CAISESTGANEQFF.

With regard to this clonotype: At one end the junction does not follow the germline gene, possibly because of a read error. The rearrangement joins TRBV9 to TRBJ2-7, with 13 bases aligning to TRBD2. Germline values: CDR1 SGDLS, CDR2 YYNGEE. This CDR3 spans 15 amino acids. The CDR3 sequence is CASSFRGTSGDEQYF. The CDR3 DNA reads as TGCGCCAGCAGCTTCCGAGGGACTAGCGGGGACGAGCAGTACTTC.

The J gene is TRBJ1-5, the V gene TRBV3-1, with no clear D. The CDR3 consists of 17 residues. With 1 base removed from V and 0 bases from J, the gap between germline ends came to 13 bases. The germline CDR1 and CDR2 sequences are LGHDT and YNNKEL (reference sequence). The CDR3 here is CASSQGVSTYSNQPQHF. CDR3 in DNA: TGTGCCAGCAGCCAAGGGGTATCGACTTATAGCAATCAGCCCCAGCATTTT.

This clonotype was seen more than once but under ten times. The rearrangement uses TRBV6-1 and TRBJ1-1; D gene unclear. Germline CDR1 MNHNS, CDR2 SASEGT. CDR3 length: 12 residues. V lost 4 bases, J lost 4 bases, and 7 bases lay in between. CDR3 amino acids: CASSVHSTEAFF. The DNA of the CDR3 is TGTGCCAGCAGTGTCCACTCCACTGAAGCTTTCTTT.

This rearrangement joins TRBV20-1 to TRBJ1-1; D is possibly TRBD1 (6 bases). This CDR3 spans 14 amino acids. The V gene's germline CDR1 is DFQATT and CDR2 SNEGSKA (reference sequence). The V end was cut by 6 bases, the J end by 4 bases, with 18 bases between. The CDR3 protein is CSARPGGGGTEAFF. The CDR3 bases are TGCAGTGCCCGCCCCGGGGGAGGGGGCACTGAAGCTTTCTTT.

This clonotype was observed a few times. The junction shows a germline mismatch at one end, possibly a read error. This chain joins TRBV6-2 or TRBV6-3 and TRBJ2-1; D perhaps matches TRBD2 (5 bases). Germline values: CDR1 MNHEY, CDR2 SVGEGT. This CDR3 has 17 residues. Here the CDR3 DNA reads TGTGCCAGCAGCTACTTGGGCGGGCTATCCGTTTACAATGAGCAGTTCTTC. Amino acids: CASSYLGGLSVYNEQFF.

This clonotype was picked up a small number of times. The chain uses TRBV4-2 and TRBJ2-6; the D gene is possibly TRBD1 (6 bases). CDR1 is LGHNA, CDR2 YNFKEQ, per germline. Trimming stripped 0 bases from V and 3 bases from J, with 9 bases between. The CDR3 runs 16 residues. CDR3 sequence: CASSQEGQIGANVLTF. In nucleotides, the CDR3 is TGTGCCAGCAGCCAAGAAGGACAGATTGGGGCCAACGTCCTGACTTTC.

This CDR3 reads CASSQGGLAKNIQFF. Written as DNA, the CDR3 is TGTGCCAGCTCCCAGGGAGGACTTGCCAAAAACATTCAGTTCTTC. The chain links TRBV12-3 or TRBV12-4 to TRBJ2-1, with D possibly TRBD2 on 6 matching bases. The V end lost 8 bases, the J end lost 13 bases, and 27 bases lay between the germline ends. CDR3 length equals 15 residues.

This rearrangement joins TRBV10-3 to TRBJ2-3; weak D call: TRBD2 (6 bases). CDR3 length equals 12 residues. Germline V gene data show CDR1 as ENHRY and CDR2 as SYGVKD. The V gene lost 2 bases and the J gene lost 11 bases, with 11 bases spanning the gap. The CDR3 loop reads CAISEGGTGQYF. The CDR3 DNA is TGTGCCATCAGTGAGGGAGGGACCGGGCAGTATTTT.

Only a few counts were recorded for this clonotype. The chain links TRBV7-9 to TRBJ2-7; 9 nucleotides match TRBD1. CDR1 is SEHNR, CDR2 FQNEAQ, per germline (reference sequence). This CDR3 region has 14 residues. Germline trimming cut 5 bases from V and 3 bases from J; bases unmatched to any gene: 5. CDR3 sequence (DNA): TGTGCCAGCAGCCGAGTGGGACAGGGCTACGAGCAGTACTTC. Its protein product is CASSRVGQGYEQYF.

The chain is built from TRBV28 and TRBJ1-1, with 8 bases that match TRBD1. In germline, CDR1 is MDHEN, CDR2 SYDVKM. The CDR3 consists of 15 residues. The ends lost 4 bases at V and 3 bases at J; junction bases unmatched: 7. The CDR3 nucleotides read TGTGCCAGCAGTTCCAGGGGGCCTGGTCACACTGAAGCTTTCTTT. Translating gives CASSSRGPGHTEAFF.

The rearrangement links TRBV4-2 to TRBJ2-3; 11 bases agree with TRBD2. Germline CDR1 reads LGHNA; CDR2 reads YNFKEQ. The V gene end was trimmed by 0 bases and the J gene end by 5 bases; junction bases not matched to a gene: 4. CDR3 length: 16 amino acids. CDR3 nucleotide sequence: TGTGCCAGCAGCCAAGATGAGGGACTAGCGGTAGATACGCAGTATTTT. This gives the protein CASSQDEGLAVDTQYF.

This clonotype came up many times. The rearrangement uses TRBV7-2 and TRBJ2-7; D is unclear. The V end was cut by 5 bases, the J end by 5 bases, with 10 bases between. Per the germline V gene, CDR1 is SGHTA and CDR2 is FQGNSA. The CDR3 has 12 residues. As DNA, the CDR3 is TGTGCCAGCAGCGTGGAGAGGAACGAGCAGTACTTC. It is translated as CASSVERNEQYF.

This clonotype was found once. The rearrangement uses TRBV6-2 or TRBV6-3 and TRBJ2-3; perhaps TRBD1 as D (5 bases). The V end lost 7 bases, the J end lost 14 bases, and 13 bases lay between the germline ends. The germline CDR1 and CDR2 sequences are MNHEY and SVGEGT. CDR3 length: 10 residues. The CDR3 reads CASKRQSLYF. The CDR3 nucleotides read TGTGCCAGCAAGAGACAGAGTCTGTATTTT.

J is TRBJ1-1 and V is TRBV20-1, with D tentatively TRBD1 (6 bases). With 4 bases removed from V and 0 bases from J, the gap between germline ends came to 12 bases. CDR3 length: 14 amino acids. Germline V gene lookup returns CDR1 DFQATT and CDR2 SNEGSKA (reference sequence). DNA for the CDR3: TGCAGTGCTACAGCAGGGGATCTGAACACTGAAGCTTTCTTT. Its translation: CSATAGDLNTEAFF.

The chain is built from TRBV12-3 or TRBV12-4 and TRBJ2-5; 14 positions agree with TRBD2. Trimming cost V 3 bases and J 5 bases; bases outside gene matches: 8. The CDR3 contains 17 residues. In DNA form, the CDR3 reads TGTGCCAGCAGTTTTTCGACTAGCGGGGGGGCATGGGAGACCCAGTACTTC. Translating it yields CASSFSTSGGAWETQYF.

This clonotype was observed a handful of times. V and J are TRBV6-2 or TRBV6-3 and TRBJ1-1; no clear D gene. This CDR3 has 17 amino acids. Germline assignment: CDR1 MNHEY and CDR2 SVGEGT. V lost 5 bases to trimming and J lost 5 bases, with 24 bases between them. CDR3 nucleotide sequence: TGTGCCAGCAGTCCTGGGCGAGGAGGGTTAAGGAAGACTGAAGCTTTCTTT. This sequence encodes CASSPGRGGLRKTEAFF.

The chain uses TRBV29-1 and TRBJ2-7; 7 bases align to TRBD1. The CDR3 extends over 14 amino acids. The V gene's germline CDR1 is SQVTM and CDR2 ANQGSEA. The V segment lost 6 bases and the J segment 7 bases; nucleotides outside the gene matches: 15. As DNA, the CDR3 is TGCAGCGTCGATCCCAATACAGGGGCCAATGAGCAGTACTTC. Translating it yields CSVDPNTGANEQYF.

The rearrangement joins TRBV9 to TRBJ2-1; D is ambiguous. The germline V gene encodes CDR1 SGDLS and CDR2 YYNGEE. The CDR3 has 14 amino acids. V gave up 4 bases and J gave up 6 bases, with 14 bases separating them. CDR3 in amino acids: CASSSRVHPNEQFF. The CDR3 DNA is TGTGCCAGCAGCTCCCGGGTCCACCCCAATGAGCAGTTCTTC.

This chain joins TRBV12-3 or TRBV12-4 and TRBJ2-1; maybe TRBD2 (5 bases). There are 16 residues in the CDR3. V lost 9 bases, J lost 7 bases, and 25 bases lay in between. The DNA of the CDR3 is TGTGCCAGTAGTCTTCGGGGAACGGAACCCTCGAATGAGCAGTTCTTC. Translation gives CASSLRGTEPSNEQFF.

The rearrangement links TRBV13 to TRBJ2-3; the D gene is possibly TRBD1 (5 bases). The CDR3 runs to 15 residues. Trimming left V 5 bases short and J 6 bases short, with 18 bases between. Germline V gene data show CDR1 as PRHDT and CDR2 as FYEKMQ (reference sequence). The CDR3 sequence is CASSPDTYFTDTQYF. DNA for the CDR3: TGTGCCAGCAGCCCGGACACCTACTTCACGGATACGCAGTATTTT.